These T cell receptor beta chains were read from a single sample in a study. Using its own MiXCR run on the RT-PCR reads, TCRdb lists one record per CDR3 protein. The table has approximately 720,000 distinct CDR3 sequences, approximately 15% seen once. Material: memory CD4+ T cells from blood. Every receptor here comes from a female donor in good health, serving as a healthy control. CDR3s leave out the opening cysteine and the closing phenylalanine or tryptophan. Fields, in order: J gene, D gene, V gene, CDR3 protein. The D gene is left open where the match is weak.

J gene: TRBJ1-2
D gene: NA
V gene: TRBV4-1
CDR3 protein: ASSQVLQDGYGYT

J gene: TRBJ1-1
D gene: TRBD1
V gene: TRBV7-2
CDR3 protein: ASSLVGTGINTEAF

J gene: TRBJ2-5
D gene: NA
V gene: TRBV10-3
CDR3 protein: AISESWGIGQPQY

J gene: TRBJ2-1
D gene: TRBD1
V gene: TRBV15
CDR3 protein: ATSRERDRVDNEQF

J gene: TRBJ2-5
D gene: NA
V gene: TRBV11-2
CDR3 protein: ASSLGFSEETQY

J gene: TRBJ2-2
D gene: NA
V gene: TRBV3-1
CDR3 protein: ASSPGGLEAGELF

J gene: TRBJ2-3
D gene: NA
V gene: TRBV5-1
CDR3 protein: ASSLRATRTSTDTQY

J gene: TRBJ1-5
D gene: NA
V gene: TRBV2
CDR3 protein: ASATEGGNQPQH

J gene: TRBJ2-3
D gene: TRBD1
V gene: TRBV5-1
CDR3 protein: ASSEGDNRGFRADTQY

J gene: TRBJ1-1
D gene: NA
V gene: TRBV5-1
CDR3 protein: ASSPGAAMNTEAF

J gene: TRBJ2-7
D gene: TRBD2
V gene: TRBV14
CDR3 protein: ASSPTSGRFEQY

J gene: TRBJ2-2
D gene: NA
V gene: TRBV5-1
CDR3 protein: ASRLSAGELF

J gene: TRBJ2-1
D gene: NA
V gene: TRBV3-1
CDR3 protein: ASSAQFGGDEQF

J gene: TRBJ2-1
D gene: TRBD2
V gene: TRBV5-1
CDR3 protein: ASTTTAGTSYNEQF

J gene: TRBJ1-1
D gene: NA
V gene: TRBV4-2
CDR3 protein: ASSPNSGGLNTEAF

J gene: TRBJ1-2
D gene: NA
V gene: TRBV28
CDR3 protein: ASSFSGLNGYT

J gene: TRBJ2-2
D gene: NA
V gene: TRBV20-1
CDR3 protein: SARGPSVDTGELF

J gene: TRBJ2-5
D gene: NA
V gene: TRBV28
CDR3 protein: ASQPGPWETQY

J gene: TRBJ2-1
D gene: TRBD1
V gene: TRBV6-1
CDR3 protein: ATKGGQALSYNEQF

J gene: TRBJ2-7
D gene: TRBD1
V gene: TRBV9
CDR3 protein: ASSARDSSSYEQY

J gene: TRBJ2-1
D gene: TRBD1
V gene: TRBV6-1
CDR3 protein: ASSRRGQKNNEQF

J gene: TRBJ2-2
D gene: NA
V gene: TRBV5-1
CDR3 protein: ASSLPRGDSNTGELF

J gene: TRBJ2-3
D gene: NA
V gene: TRBV6-6
CDR3 protein: ASTAGFTDTQY

J gene: TRBJ2-2
D gene: NA
V gene: TRBV28
CDR3 protein: ASSAPFGVTGELF

J gene: TRBJ2-5
D gene: TRBD1
V gene: TRBV19
CDR3 protein: ASTRGQAKQETQY

J gene: TRBJ1-2
D gene: NA
V gene: TRBV6-1
CDR3 protein: ASSDPGLDYGYT